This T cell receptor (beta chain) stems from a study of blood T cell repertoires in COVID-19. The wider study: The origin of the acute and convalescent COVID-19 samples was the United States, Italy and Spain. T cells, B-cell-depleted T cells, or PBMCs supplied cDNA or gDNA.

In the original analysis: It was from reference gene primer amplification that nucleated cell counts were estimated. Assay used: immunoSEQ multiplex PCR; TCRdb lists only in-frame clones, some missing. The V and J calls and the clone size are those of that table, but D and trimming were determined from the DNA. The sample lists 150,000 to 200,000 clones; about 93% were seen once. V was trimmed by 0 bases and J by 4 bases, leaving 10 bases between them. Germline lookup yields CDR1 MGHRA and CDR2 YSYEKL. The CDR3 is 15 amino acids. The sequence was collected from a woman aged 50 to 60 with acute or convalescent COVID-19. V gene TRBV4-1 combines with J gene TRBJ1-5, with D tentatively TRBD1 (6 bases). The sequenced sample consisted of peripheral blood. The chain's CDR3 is CASSQDRGANQPQHF. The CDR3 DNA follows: TGCGCCAGCAGCCAAGATCGGGGGGCGAATCAGCCCCAGCATTTT.